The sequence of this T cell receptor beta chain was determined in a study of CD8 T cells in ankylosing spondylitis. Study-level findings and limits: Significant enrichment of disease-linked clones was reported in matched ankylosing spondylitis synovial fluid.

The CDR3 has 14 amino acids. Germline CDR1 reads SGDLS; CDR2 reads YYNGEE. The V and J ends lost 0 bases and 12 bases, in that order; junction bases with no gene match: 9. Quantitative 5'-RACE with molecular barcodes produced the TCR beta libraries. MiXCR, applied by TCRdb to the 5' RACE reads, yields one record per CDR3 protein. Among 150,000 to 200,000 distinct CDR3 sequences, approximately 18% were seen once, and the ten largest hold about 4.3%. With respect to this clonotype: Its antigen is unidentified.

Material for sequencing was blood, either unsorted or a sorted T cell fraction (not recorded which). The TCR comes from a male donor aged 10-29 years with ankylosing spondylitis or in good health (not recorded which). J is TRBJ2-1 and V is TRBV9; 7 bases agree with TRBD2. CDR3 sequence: CASSVDGRTSGQFF. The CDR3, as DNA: TGTGCCAGCAGCGTAGACGGGCGGACTAGTGGGCAGTTCTTC.